The source of this T cell receptor beta chain is a study of shared clonotypes between healthy human individuals. The germline V and J ends were trimmed by 5 bases and 6 bases, with 11 bases remaining between them. The CDR3 runs to 12 residues. CDR1 is SGHTA and CDR2 is FQGNSA in the germline V gene. In its sample, this clone was seen once. Clones were read by immunoSEQ multiplex PCR, and TCRdb kept only the in-frame ones, dropping some. The data contain 2 million to 2.5 million clones, under 95% of them singletons. The sequenced sample was naive CD4+ T cells from PBMCs. As to subset: CD45RA+ positively selected. This TCR derives from a man between 18 and 35 years old in good health. Some clones in this sample may be carry-over from other donors' samples. The chain has TRBV7-2 and TRBJ2-7; D perhaps matches TRBD2 (7 bases). CDR3 sequence reads: CASSLGGLEQYF. CDR3 nucleotides: TGTGCCAGCAGCCTGGGGGGGCTCGAGCAGTACTTC.